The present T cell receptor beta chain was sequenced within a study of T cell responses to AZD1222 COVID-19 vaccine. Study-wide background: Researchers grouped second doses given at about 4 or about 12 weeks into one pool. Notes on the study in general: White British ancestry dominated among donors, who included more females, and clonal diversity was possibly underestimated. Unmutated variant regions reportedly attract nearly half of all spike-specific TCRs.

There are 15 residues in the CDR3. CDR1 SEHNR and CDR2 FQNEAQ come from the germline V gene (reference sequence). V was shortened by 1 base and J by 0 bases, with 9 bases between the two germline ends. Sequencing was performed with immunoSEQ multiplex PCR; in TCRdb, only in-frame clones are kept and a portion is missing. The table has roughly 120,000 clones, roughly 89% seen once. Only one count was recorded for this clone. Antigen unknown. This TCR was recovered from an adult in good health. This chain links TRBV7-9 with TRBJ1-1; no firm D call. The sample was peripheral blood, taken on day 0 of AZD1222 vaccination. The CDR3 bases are TGTGCCAGCAGCTTAGGGAACATAGTGAACACTGAAGCTTTCTTT. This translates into CASSLGNIVNTEAFF.